These T cell receptor beta chains were read from a single sample in a study of T cell clusters in autoimmune cytopenias. TCRdb re-called the multiplex PCR reads; one entry per CDR3 protein, DNA not given. This sample's table reports roughly 3,000 distinct CDR3 sequences. Sequenced material: peripheral blood. These receptors were collected from a human donor with an autoimmune cytopenia, with autoimmune hepatitis or in good health (not recorded which). The CDR3 runs from the conserved cysteine through the conserved F or W. Part of the rows lack a size; the others show once, few, many or a class for expanded clones.

v_call,clone_size,j_call,cdr3_aa
TRBV7-9,medium-sized,TRBJ1-2,CASSLVSYVGQALWGYTF
TRBV19,medium-sized,TRBJ2-2,CASSGFTGELFF
TRBV5-1,NA,TRBJ2-7,CASTGTSGSYEQYF
TRBV4-1,NA,TRBJ1-5,CASSEVNRGGLQPQHF
TRBV5-1,medium-sized,TRBJ2-7,CASSPPDRREQYF
TRBV20-1,medium-sized,TRBJ2-1,CSARDIGTEDEQFF
TRBV10-3,medium-sized,TRBJ1-2,CAISEGGVYGYTF
TRBV19,medium-sized,TRBJ2-2,CASSSQGATGELFF
TRBV12-3/TRBV12-4,NA,TRBJ2-1,CASSLGRISKQFF
TRBV27,medium-sized,TRBJ1-2,CASSLSQGSGYTF
TRBV5-6,medium-sized,TRBJ1-3,CASSPVTGGSGNTIYF
TRBV19,medium-sized,TRBJ2-7,CASSILATGSYEQYF
TRBV20-1,NA,TRBJ1-2,CSALVTSGGGGYTF
TRBV19,medium-sized,TRBJ2-2,CASSIRSKTGELFF
TRBV7-2,NA,TRBJ2-2,CASSLGTGSNTGELFF
TRBV28,medium-sized,TRBJ2-7,CASSAWDRAYEQYF
TRBV23-1,NA,TRBJ2-3,CASTMAGSRPTTNTDTQYF
TRBV9,NA,TRBJ2-3,CASSVGRSDTQYF
TRBV5-6,medium-sized,TRBJ2-7,CASSLQAGRAEEQYF
TRBV18,NA,TRBJ2-7,CASSRTTSGRAREQYF
TRBV2,NA,TRBJ1-2,CASSEGRGSAGYTF
TRBV6-5,medium-sized,TRBJ1-2,CASSYKEFPAIRYTF
TRBV29-1,medium-sized,TRBJ2-3,CSVDGWGDTQYF
TRBV10-3,NA,TRBJ2-7,CAISESGRAAYEQYF
TRBV19,medium-sized,TRBJ2-1,CASSPRGTGVYNEQFF
TRBV28,NA,TRBJ1-1,CASSLLRRQALNTEAFF
TRBV6-5,medium-sized,TRBJ1-6,CASSSLRANNSPLHF
TRBV18,NA,TRBJ2-7,CASSPQRQRPYEQYF
TRBV19,medium-sized,TRBJ2-7,CASSVRDKYEQYF
TRBV7-2,medium-sized,TRBJ1-2,CASSLGVWGTGGLAYGYTF
TRBV18,medium-sized,TRBJ1-4,CASSPPGQRFATNEKLFF
TRBV7-9,NA,TRBJ2-7,CASSFQGGSYEQYF
TRBV12-5,NA,TRBJ2-7,CASGLRQTAYEQYF
TRBV6-6,medium-sized,TRBJ1-5,CASSYVGQPQHF
TRBV25-1,NA,TRBJ1-4,CASSDPRLGEKLFF
TRBV6-6,medium-sized,TRBJ2-1,CASSSSTTPQGSYNEQFF
TRBV6-1,medium-sized,TRBJ1-4,CASSLRATNEKLFF
TRBV27,NA,TRBJ1-5,CASSRRTGSNQPQHF
TRBV7-2,medium-sized,TRBJ2-1,CASSGGGSGSLNEQFF
TRBV7-9,NA,TRBJ1-5,CASSLGSGSGRSNQPQHF
TRBV7-6,medium-sized,TRBJ2-3,CASSSGSDTQYF
TRBV20-1,medium-sized,TRBJ2-7,CSANPTISYEQYF
TRBV7-9,medium-sized,TRBJ2-1,CASSSGLVPNNEQFF
TRBV12-3/TRBV12-4,medium-sized,TRBJ1-5,CASSLGGMGQPQHF
TRBV18,NA,TRBJ2-7,CASSPRKDRANEQYF